Listed here is a single T cell receptor beta chain. Clones were read by immunoSEQ multiplex PCR, and TCRdb kept only the in-frame ones, dropping some. The sample holds around 68,000 clones, 75% to 90% seen once. The data are from a study of blood T cell repertoires in COVID-19. Study at large: Sites in the United States, Italy and Spain provided acute and convalescent COVID-19 samples.

The CDR3 is made up of 16 amino acids. With 7 bases removed from V and 6 bases from J, the gap between germline ends came to 22 bases. Germline-derived CDR1 and CDR2 are MDHEN and SYDVKM. The TCR sequence derives from a human donor in a cohort sampled during active COVID-19. The sample consisted of peripheral blood. The chain recombines TRBV28 with TRBJ1-5, with D possibly matching TRBD1 (6 bases). CDR3 nucleotides: TGTGCCAGCATTGTATCCGGGGGGGCTTCTTCTCAGCCCCAGCATTTT. Translating gives CASIVSGGASSQPQHF.